This is a list of T cell receptor beta chains from one sample in a study of radiotherapy plus CTLA-4 blockade in lung cancer. Produced via immunoSEQ multiplex PCR; TCRdb's table is partial and in-frame only. Here the sample spans around 82,000 clones, around 87% being singletons. Sequencing was performed on peripheral blood, taken from a patient treated with radiotherapy plus ipilimumab. These receptor sequences come from a human donor with non-small cell lung cancer that progressed on radiotherapy plus ipilimumab. The CDR3 runs from the conserved cysteine through the conserved F or W. Fields, in order: clone size, J gene, V gene, CDR3 length, D gene, CDR3 DNA, CDR3 protein. A D gene is named only where the DNA matches it firmly. Clone size is not always given. Where it is, it says once, few, many or a class for expanded clones.

.	TRBJ1-1	TRBV5-6	13	.	TGTGCCAGCAGCTTGGTGGTCGACACTGAAGCTTTCTTT	CASSLVVDTEAFF
.	TRBJ1-4	TRBV7-9	15	TRBD1	TGTGCCAGCAGCGGCCCGGGACAGGGAGGTGAAAAACTGTTTTTT	CASSGPGQGGEKLFF
once	TRBJ2-1	TRBV11-3	11	.	TGTGCCAGCAGCTCTGGGGTTAGCGGGTTCTTC	CASSSGVSGFF
.	TRBJ2-2	TRBV19	15	TRBD2	TGTGCCAGTAGTAGAGGTACTAGCGGCACCGGGGAGCTGTTTTTT	CASSRGTSGTGELFF
few	TRBJ2-2	TRBV19	16	TRBD1	TGTGCCAGTAGTTCCCCGGGACAGGGTAGTGGGGGGGAGCTGTTTTTT	CASSSPGQGSGGELFF
.	TRBJ1-5	TRBV30	14	.	TGTGCCTGGACGGGTAATTTCGGCAATCAGCCCCAGCATTTT	CAWTGNFGNQPQHF
.	TRBJ1-1	TRBV30	10	.	TGTGCCTGGAGGACCCCCGAAGCTTTCTTT	CAWRTPEAFF
once	TRBJ2-1	TRBV7-8	13	.	TGTGCCAGCAGCTTAGCTAGCGGCAATGAGCAGTTCTTC	CASSLASGNEQFF
.	TRBJ1-5	TRBV6-5	13	.	TGTGCCAGCACGGACGGCTACAATCAGCCCCAGCATTTT	CASTDGYNQPQHF
.	TRBJ1-5	TRBV30	14	.	TGTGCCTGGAGTGTACTGGACACCAATCAGCCCCAGCATTTT	CAWSVLDTNQPQHF
once	TRBJ2-3	TRBV18	16	TRBD1	TGTGCCAGCTCAACCAGGGGGCGGTCCCGGGGAGATACGCAGTATTTT	CASSTRGRSRGDTQYF
.	TRBJ2-5	TRBV11-3	17	TRBD2	TGTGCCAGCAGCTTAGGTTCGGCGGGGGGCCTACAAGAGACCCAGTACTTC	CASSLGSAGGLQETQYF
.	TRBJ2-7	TRBV7-2	14	.	TGTGCCAGCAGCTCCCGGGACTTCTCGAGCGAGCAGTACTTC	CASSSRDFSSEQYF